This T cell receptor (beta chain) was obtained from a study of blood T cell repertoires in COVID-19. Study-level background: COVID-19 samples from acute and convalescent phases originated in the United States, Italy and Spain.

V was trimmed by 3 bases and J by 7 bases, leaving 10 bases between them. The CDR3 runs 13 residues. Measured with immunoSEQ multiplex PCR; TCRdb has only the in-frame clones, and not every one. Of about 130,000 clones listed, more than 75% are singletons. The sample consisted of peripheral blood. V is TRBV12-3 or TRBV12-4 and J is TRBJ1-3; D gene ambiguous. The receptor was derived from a man in his 60s with COVID-19, enrolled during active disease. CDR3 in DNA: TGTGCCAGCAGTTTGGTGGCAGTCAACACCATATATTTT. It encodes CASSLVAVNTIYF.